The 22 T cell receptor beta chains presented below share a single source sample, sequenced in a study of blood T cells in healthy people across ages. Together with a sample-barcoded 5' primer, a J-beta primer mix was included in a second PCR lasting roughly 6 to 12 cycles. One entry per CDR3 protein results from TCRdb running MiXCR on the 5' RACE reads. This table holds almost 550,000 distinct CDR3 sequences, around 24% found once. This same sample was also taken into another study, of T cells of mothers and their children.

The sample comprised blood. These receptors came from a boy between 10 and 17 years old in good health.

The V gene is TRBV29-1, the J gene TRBJ2-1; 10 positions match TRBD1. CDR1 is SQVTM and CDR2 is ANQGSEA in the germline V gene. The trim removed 7 bases at V and 8 bases at J, leaving 11 bases unmatched. The CDR3 is made up of 14 amino acids. CDR3 sequence (DNA): TGCAGCGGTGTCCCCCGACAGGGGGCCGATGAGCAGTTCTTC. It yields the protein CSGVPRQGADEQFF.

There are many counts of this clonotype. This chain connects TRBV6-2 or TRBV6-3 to TRBJ2-3; D might be TRBD1 or TRBD2, each matching 5 bases. Germline V CDR1 and CDR2: MNHEY, SVGEGT. The CDR3 totals 15 residues. V was trimmed by 4 bases and J by 4 bases, leaving 15 bases between them. The chain's CDR3 is CASSSRPGTPDTQYF. The CDR3 DNA reads TGTGCCAGCAGTTCGAGGCCAGGGACCCCAGATACGCAGTATTTT.

Details on this clonotype: A read error may be the cause here, since a much bigger clone is one base away. The chain couples TRBV6-6 to TRBJ2-3, with TRBD2 identical over 8 bases. Per the germline V gene, CDR1 is MNHNY and CDR2 is SVGAGI (reference sequence). Trimming took 11 bases from V and 4 from J; bases not matched to a gene: 14. This CDR3 is 15 amino acids long. The CDR3 protein is CAGARERGRSDTQYF. In nucleotides, the CDR3 is TGTGCCGGTGCGAGGGAGCGGGGGAGGTCAGATACGCAGTATTTT.

This chain links TRBV20-1 with TRBJ1-1; D uncertain. The V gene lost 2 bases and the J gene lost 6 bases, with 13 bases spanning the gap. Germline V gives CDR1 DFQATT, CDR2 SNEGSKA (reference sequence). The CDR3 runs 13 residues. CDR3 DNA sequence: TGCAGTGCTAGAAAGGATCCCGAGGCTGAAGCTTTCTTT. Its translation is CSARKDPEAEAFF.

This clonotype has a handful of counts. V is TRBV28 and J is TRBJ2-1; no firm D call. Germline values: CDR1 MDHEN, CDR2 SYDVKM. Trimming removed 6 bases at V and 2 bases at J, with 11 bases between. This CDR3 has 14 residues. The CDR3, as DNA: TGTGCCAGCAGCCCGATTTCAACCTACAATGAGCAGTTCTTC. Translated, it gives CASSPISTYNEQFF.

The V gene is TRBV24-1, the J gene TRBJ2-1; 11 positions match TRBD2. Germline V gives CDR1 KGHDR, CDR2 SFDVKD. V shed 1 base and J 9 bases; nucleotides not matched to a gene: 7. The CDR3 is made up of 16 amino acids. CDR3 in DNA: TGTGCCACCAGTGATTTCAATAGCGGGGGGGCCCGTGAGCAGTTCTTC. This codes for CATSDFNSGGAREQFF.

This clonotype was seen only a few times. The chain combines TRBV4-1 with TRBJ2-2; TRBD1 aligns across 11 bases. J gave up 3 bases and V 4 bases, and 4 bases lay outside the gene matches. Per the germline V gene, CDR1 is MGHRA and CDR2 is YSYEKL. CDR3 length equals 16 residues. In DNA form, the CDR3 reads TGCGCCAGCAGCCCGGGACAGGGGGTTCACACCGGGGAGCTGTTTTTT. This translates into CASSPGQGVHTGELFF.

This clonotype has ten or more counts. The rearrangement links TRBV7-3 to TRBJ1-6, with TRBD1 as a possible D gene (5 bases). CDR3 length: 14 residues. Trimming took 2 bases from V and 10 from J, leaving 12 bases between them. CDR1 is SGHTA, CDR2 FQGTGA, per germline. The CDR3 here is CASSLGTSGSPLHF. For the CDR3, the DNA is TGTGCCAGCAGCTTAGGGACTTCGGGATCACCCCTCCACTTT.

In its sample, this clonotype was seen a few times. The chain couples TRBV9 to TRBJ2-2, with D uncertain. There are 12 residues in the CDR3. Germline V gene data show CDR1 as SGDLS and CDR2 as YYNGEE. The V end lost 4 bases, the J end lost 4 bases, and 5 bases lay between the germline ends. The CDR3 region is CASSRATGELFF. The DNA of the CDR3 is TGTGCCAGCAGCCGAGCCACCGGGGAGCTGTTTTTT.

The DNA of the CDR3 is TGTGCCAGCAGCACACCCAGCACTGAAGCTTTCTTT. Translating it yields CASSTPSTEAFF. This chain links TRBV3-1 with TRBJ1-1, with D uncertain. Trimming shortened V by 5 bases and J by 4 bases, and 8 bases separated the two germline ends. Germline assignment: CDR1 LGHDT and CDR2 YNNKEL (reference sequence). The CDR3 runs 12 residues.

The sample holds a few counts of this clonotype. The V gene is TRBV7-9, the J gene TRBJ2-2, with 16 bases that match TRBD2. Germline V gene lookup returns CDR1 SEHNR and CDR2 FQNEAQ (reference sequence). Trimming removed 5 bases from V and 3 bases from J; junction bases left unmatched: 0. CDR3 size: 16 residues. Here the CDR3 reads CASSGTSGGDTGELFF. CDR3 DNA sequence: TGTGCCAGCAGCGGGACTAGCGGGGGGGACACCGGGGAGCTGTTTTTT.

This clonotype was found a few times. This sequence joins TRBV21-1 and TRBJ2-5; the table's D call TRBD2 went unverified against the DNA. TRBV21-1 is a recognized pseudogene. The CDR3 has 14 residues. The chain's CDR3 is CASKGSSGPETQYF. In DNA form, the CDR3 reads TGTGCCAGCAAAGGGTCTTCAGGGCCGGAGACCCAGTACTTC.

The chain combines TRBV27 with TRBJ2-7; D is possibly TRBD1 (7 bases). Trimming took off 3 bases at V and 3 bases at J, with 12 bases between the two ends. The CDR3 runs to 14 residues. CDR1 and CDR2 (germline): MNHEY, SMNVEV (reference sequence). In DNA form, the CDR3 reads TGTGCCAGCAGTTTCGCGGGGACAGACTACGAGCAGTACTTC. Amino acid sequence: CASSFAGTDYEQYF.

This chain connects TRBV28 to TRBJ2-1; either TRBD1 or TRBD2 may supply D (6 bases each). The DNA matches TRBJ2-5 better at its end, which makes the J call doubtful. This CDR3 has 14 amino acids. The germline V gene has CDR1 MDHEN and CDR2 SYDVKM. The CDR3 DNA sequence: TGTGCCAGCAGGGAGGTGGGGGGCTGGAAGACCCAGTACTTC. It codes for CASREVGGWKTQYF.

The chain links TRBV6-6 to TRBJ2-3; D could derive from TRBD1 or TRBD2 (5 bases each). Trimming cost V 5 bases and J 2 bases, with 11 bases left between them. Germline V lookup: CDR1 MNHNY, CDR2 SVGAGI (reference sequence). The CDR3 is made up of 14 amino acids. The CDR3 DNA sequence: TGTGCCAGCAGTCTGGGACGGACCACAGATACGCAGTATTTT. This codes for CASSLGRTTDTQYF.

Of note for this clonotype: The final CDR3 position lacks the conserved phenylalanine or tryptophan, pointing to a likely read error. This chain uses TRBV24-1 with TRBJ2-5; D uncertain. The CDR3 contains 12 residues. Germline V CDR1 and CDR2: KGHDR, SFDVKD. Trimming took 7 bases from V and 0 from J, leaving 5 bases between them. The CDR3 DNA sequence: TGTGCCACCAGGAGGTACCAAGAGACCCAGTACCTC. This codes for CATRRYQETQYL.

This clonotype occurred a few times. The chain is built from TRBV20-1 and TRBJ2-5, with TRBD2 matching over 10 bases. Germline lookup yields CDR1 DFQATT and CDR2 SNEGSKA (reference sequence). The CDR3 runs 15 residues. V was pared by 0 bases and J by 5 bases, with 6 bases of the junction left unmatched. The CDR3 here is CSAREGSGRRETQYF. DNA for the CDR3: TGCAGTGCTAGAGAGGGTAGCGGGAGGAGGGAGACCCAGTACTTC.

A few counts support this clonotype. The gene calls are TRBV11-2 and TRBJ2-5, with a possible D match to TRBD2 (6 bases). The closer fit of TRBJ2-7 to the DNA end suggests the J call may be wrong. Per the germline V gene, CDR1 is SGHAT and CDR2 is FQNNGV. This CDR3 spans 15 amino acids. CDR3 residues: CASSFGGEAANEQYF. The CDR3 DNA reads as TGTGCCAGCAGCTTCGGGGGAGAGGCGGCAAACGAGCAGTACTTC.

The genes are TRBV6-5 and TRBJ2-2; no clear D. The CDR3 is 11 residues long. V was shortened by 9 bases and J by 6 bases, with 8 bases between the two germline ends. The germline CDR1 and CDR2 sequences are MNHEY and SVGAGI. The CDR3 here is CASLGAGELFF. CDR3 DNA: TGTGCCAGTCTTGGGGCCGGGGAGCTGTTTTTT.

The chain has TRBV27 and TRBJ2-1; 11 nucleotides agree with TRBD2. Per germline, CDR1 MNHEY and CDR2 SMNVEV (reference sequence). The CDR3 is made up of 16 amino acids. V lost 5 bases and J lost 5; bases outside the gene matches: 8. For the CDR3, the DNA is TGTGCCAGCAGTCCCTATAGCGGGGGGGCTAACAATGAGCAGTTCTTC. As protein: CASSPYSGGANNEQFF.

This clonotype was seen a handful of times. The chain employs TRBV12-3 or TRBV12-4 and TRBJ2-3; no clear D gene. V lost 6 bases and J lost 1, with 26 bases in between. The CDR3 has 19 residues. The CDR3 coding sequence is TGTGCCAGCAGGGACGTACCCGGATCCCCCACTTACCGCACAGATACGCAGTATTTT. This codes for CASRDVPGSPTYRTDTQYF.

This clonotype was observed a few times. The junction departs from the called germline gene at one end, perhaps through a read error. This CDR3 reads CASRDREGGGYTF. Here the CDR3 DNA reads TGTGCCAGCCGTGATCGAGAGGGGGGGGGCTACACCTTC. The J gene is TRBJ1-2, the V gene TRBV6-4; the D gene is possibly TRBD1 (6 bases). The germline CDR1 and CDR2 sequences are MRHNA and SNTAGT. This CDR3 has 13 residues.